The rows below give T cell receptor beta chains drawn from one sample of a study of CD8+CD57+ T cells in acquired aplastic anemia. One entry per CDR3 protein, called by TCRdb with MiXCR from the reads. Of some 42,000 distinct CDR3 sequences in the sample, 68% are singletons; the top ten hold more than 20%. Sequencing was carried out using sorted CD4+, CD8+, or CD8+CD57+ T cells (not recorded which) from PBMCs. The origin of the receptors is a human donor in good health, serving as a control. CDR3s include the opening cysteine and the closing phenylalanine or tryptophan.

V gene,J gene,CDR3 protein
TRBV12-3/TRBV12-4,TRBJ2-6,CASSFRTGTGANVLTF
TRBV9,TRBJ2-1,CASSTGGAYNGQFF
TRBV12-3/TRBV12-4,TRBJ2-5,CASSLTGKETQYF
TRBV2,TRBJ2-7,CASSVADRTTYELYF
TRBV11-1,TRBJ2-1,CASSHPRGAREQFF
TRBV19,TRBJ2-5,CASSRRWETQYF
TRBV7-2,TRBJ2-1,CASSHSDTANNEQFF
TRBV19,TRBJ1-5,CASGTGGGGGQPQHF
TRBV10-3,TRBJ1-4,CAISDLGEKLFF
TRBV10-1,TRBJ2-7,CASEIPWDFKGEQYF
TRBV5-5,TRBJ2-7,CASSWGLSSYEQYF
TRBV19,TRBJ2-1,CASTPSGGYNEQFF
TRBV20-1,TRBJ1-6,CSASQSGGPPLHF
TRBV5-6,TRBJ1-5,CASSPGQGDQPQHF
TRBV20-1,TRBJ1-1,CSARPQGPNTEAFF
TRBV9,TRBJ1-3,CASSVVPQSGNTIYF
TRBV20-1,TRBJ2-3,CVVPGSADTQYF
TRBV9,TRBJ1-6,CASSVDPSSPLHF
TRBV11-2,TRBJ2-5,CASSLFGGGTQETQYF
TRBV9,TRBJ2-2,CASSLSGSLPNTGELFF
TRBV2,TRBJ2-5,CASAGGAETQYF
TRBV6-4,TRBJ1-6,CASSEVLSSPLHF
TRBV7-7,TRBJ2-7,CASSLDTSGGYEQYF
TRBV6-1,TRBJ2-7,CASSEAAGQAFRQYF
TRBV6-4,TRBJ1-5,CASSVGGGFRPQHF
TRBV7-9,TRBJ1-2,CASSMTDGYTF
TRBV9,TRBJ1-4,CASSVGQGRATNEKLFF
TRBV2,TRBJ2-7,CASKTPGQNYEQYF
TRBV4-1,TRBJ2-3,CASSDPRGGLNTQYF
TRBV19,TRBJ2-1,CASSTDRSYNEQFF
TRBV15,TRBJ1-5,CATSRERGGNQPQHF
TRBV7-6,TRBJ1-2,CASSLGAPRGIFGYTF
TRBV15,TRBJ1-1,CATSRGTGTATEAFF
TRBV7-2,TRBJ2-7,CASSFGSGYSYEQYF
TRBV15,TRBJ1-5,CATSVLDRVHQPQHF